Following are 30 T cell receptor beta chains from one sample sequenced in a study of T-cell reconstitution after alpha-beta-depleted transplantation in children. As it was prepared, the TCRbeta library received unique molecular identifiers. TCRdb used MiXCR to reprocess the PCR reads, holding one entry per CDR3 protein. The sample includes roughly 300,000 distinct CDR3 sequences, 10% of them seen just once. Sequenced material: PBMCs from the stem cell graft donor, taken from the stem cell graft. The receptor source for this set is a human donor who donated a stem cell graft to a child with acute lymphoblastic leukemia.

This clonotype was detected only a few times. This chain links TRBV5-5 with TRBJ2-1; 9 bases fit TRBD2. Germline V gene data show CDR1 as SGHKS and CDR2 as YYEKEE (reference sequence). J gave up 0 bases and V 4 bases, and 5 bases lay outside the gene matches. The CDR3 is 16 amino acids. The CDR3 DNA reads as TGTGCCAGCAGCCCCGCGGGGGGGAGCTCCTACAATGAGCAGTTCTTC. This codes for CASSPAGGSSYNEQFF. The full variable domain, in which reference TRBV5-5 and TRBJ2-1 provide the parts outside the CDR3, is DAGVTQSPTHLIKTRGQQVTLRCSPISGHKSVSWYQQVLGQGPQFIFQYYEKEERGRGNFPDRFSARQFPNYSSELNVNALLLGDSALYLCASSPAGGSSYNEQFFGPGTRLTVL.

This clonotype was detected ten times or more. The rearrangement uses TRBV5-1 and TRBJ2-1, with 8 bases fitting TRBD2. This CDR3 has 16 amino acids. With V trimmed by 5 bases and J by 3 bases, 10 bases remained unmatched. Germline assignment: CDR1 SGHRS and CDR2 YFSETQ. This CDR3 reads CASSSRLARLYNEQFF. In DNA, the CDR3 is TGCGCCAGCAGTTCTAGACTAGCGCGACTCTACAATGAGCAGTTCTTC.

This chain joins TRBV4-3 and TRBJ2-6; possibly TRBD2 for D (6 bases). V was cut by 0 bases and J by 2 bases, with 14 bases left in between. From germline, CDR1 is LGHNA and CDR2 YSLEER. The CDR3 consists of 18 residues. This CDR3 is CASSQESLGRTGANVLTF. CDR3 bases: TGCGCCAGCAGCCAAGAGAGCCTGGGGAGGACTGGGGCCAACGTCCTGACTTTC.

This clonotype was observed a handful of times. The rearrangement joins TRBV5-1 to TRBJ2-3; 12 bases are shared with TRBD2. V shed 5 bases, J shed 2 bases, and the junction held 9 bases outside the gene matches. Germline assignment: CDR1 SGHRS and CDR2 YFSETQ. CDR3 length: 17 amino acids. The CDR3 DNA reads TGCGCCAGCAGTTTCTCCCGGACTAGCGGGGCCACAGATACGCAGTATTTT. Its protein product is CASSFSRTSGATDTQYF.

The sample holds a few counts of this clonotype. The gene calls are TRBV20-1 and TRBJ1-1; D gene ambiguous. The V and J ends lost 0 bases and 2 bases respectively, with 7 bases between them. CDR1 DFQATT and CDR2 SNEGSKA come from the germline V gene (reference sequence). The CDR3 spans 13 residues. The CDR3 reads CSARDEVNTEAFF. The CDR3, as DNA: TGCAGTGCTAGAGATGAAGTTAACACTGAAGCTTTCTTT.

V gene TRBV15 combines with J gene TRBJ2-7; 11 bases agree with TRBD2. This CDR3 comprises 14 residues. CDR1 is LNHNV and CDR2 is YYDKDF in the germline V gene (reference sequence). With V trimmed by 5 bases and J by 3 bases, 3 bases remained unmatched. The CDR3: CATSQGTSGYEQYF. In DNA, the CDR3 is TGTGCCACCAGCCAAGGGACTAGCGGCTACGAGCAGTACTTC.

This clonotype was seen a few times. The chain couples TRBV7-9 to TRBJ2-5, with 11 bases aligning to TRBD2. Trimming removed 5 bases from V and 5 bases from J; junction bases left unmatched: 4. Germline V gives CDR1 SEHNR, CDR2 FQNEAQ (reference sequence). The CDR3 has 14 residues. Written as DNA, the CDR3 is TGTGCCAGCAGCCAATGGACTAGCGGGGAGACCCAGTACTTC. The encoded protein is CASSQWTSGETQYF.

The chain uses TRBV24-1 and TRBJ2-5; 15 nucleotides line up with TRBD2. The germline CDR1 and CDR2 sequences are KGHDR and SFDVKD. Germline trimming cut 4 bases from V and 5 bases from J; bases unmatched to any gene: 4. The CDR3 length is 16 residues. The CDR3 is CATSDPGLAGGETQYF. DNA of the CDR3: TGTGCCACCAGTGACCCGGGACTAGCGGGAGGCGAGACCCAGTACTTC.

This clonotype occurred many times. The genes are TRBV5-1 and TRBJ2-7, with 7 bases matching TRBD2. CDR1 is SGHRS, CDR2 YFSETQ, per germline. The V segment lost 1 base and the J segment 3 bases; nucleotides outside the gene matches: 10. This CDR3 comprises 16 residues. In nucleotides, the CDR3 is TGCGCCAGCAGCTTGTCGGGCGGGAGTAGCAGCTACGAGCAGTACTTC. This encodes CASSLSGGSSSYEQYF.

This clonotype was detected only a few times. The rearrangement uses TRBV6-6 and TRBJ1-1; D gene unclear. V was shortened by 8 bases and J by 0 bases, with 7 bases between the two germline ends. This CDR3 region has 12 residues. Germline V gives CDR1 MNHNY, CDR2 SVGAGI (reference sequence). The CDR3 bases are TGTGCCAGCCGGACGCTGAACACTGAAGCTTTCTTT. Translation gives CASRTLNTEAFF.

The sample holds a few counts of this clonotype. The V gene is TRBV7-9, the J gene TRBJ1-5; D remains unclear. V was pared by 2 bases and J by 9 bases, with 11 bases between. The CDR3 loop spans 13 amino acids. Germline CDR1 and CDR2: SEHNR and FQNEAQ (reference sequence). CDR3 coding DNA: TGTGCCAGCAGCTTATGGGCTGGCCGGCCCCAGCATTTT. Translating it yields CASSLWAGRPQHF.

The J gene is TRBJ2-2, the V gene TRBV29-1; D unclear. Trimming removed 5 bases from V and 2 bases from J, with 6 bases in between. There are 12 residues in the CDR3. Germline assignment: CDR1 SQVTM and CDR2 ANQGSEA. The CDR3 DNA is TGCAGCGTTAGGGTAAACACCGGGGAGCTGTTTTTT. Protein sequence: CSVRVNTGELFF.

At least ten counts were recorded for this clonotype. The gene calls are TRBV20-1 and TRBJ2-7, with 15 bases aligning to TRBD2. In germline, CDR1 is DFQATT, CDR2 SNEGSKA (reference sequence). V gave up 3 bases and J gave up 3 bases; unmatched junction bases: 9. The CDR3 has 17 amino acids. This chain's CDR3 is CSASRYMGLAGGYEQYF. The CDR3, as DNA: TGCAGTGCTAGTCGATATATGGGACTAGCGGGAGGCTACGAGCAGTACTTC.

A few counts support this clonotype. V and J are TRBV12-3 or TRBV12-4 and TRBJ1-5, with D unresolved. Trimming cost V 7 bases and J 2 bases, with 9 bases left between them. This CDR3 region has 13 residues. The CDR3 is CASTTGRNQPQHF. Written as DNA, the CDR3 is TGTGCCAGCACCACTGGGCGCAATCAGCCCCAGCATTTT.

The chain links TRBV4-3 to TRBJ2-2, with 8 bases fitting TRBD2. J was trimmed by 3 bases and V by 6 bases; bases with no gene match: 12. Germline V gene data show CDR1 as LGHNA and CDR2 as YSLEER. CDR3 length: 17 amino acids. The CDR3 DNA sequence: TGCGCCAGCAGTCGTAATCCCAGCGGGAGAGACACCGGGGAGCTGTTTTTT. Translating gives CASSRNPSGRDTGELFF.

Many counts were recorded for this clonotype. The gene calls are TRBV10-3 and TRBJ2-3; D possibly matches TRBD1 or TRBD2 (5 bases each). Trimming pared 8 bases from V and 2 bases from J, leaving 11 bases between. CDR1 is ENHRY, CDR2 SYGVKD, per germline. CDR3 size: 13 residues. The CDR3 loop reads CAIRGSYTDTQYF. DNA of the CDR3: TGTGCCATCCGGGGCAGTTACACAGATACGCAGTATTTT.

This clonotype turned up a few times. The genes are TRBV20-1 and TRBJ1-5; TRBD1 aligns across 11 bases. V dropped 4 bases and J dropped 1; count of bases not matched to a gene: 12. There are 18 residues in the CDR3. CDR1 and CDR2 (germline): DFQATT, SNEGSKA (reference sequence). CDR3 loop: CSAKDRGRGYVSNQPQHF. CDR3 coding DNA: TGCAGTGCTAAGGACAGGGGGCGAGGATATGTCAGCAATCAGCCCCAGCATTTT.

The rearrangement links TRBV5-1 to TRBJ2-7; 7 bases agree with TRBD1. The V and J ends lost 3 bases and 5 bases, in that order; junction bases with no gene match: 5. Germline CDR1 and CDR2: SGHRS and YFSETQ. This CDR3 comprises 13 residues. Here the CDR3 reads CASSSGTVDEQYF. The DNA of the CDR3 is TGCGCCAGCAGCTCCGGGACAGTAGACGAGCAGTACTTC.

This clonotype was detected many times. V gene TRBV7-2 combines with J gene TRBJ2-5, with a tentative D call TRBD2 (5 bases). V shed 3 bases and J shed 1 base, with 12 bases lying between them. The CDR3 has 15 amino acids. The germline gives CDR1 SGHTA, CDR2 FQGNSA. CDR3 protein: CASSLGFGVQETQYF. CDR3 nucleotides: TGTGCCAGCAGCTTGGGATTCGGGGTCCAAGAGACCCAGTACTTC.

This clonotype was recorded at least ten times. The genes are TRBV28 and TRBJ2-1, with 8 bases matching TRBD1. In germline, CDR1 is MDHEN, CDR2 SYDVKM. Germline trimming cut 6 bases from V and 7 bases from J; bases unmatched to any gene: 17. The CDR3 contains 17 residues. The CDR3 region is CASSYPRVAGGYNEQFF. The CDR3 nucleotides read TGTGCCAGCAGCTACCCCCGGGTGGCAGGGGGCTATAATGAGCAGTTCTTC.

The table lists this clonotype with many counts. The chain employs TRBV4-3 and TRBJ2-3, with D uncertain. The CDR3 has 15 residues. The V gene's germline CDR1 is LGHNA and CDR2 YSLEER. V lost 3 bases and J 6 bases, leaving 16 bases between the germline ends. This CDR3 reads CASSHTTDDTDTQYF. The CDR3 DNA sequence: TGCGCCAGCAGCCATACTACGGACGACACGGATACGCAGTATTTT.

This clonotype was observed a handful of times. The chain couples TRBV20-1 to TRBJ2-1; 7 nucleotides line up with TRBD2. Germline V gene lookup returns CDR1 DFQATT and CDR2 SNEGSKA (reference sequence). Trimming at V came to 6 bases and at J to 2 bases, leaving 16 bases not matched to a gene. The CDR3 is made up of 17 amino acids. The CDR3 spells CSALIRGVGGAYNEQFF. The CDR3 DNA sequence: TGCAGTGCCCTTATTCGGGGGGTAGGCGGCGCCTACAATGAGCAGTTCTTC.

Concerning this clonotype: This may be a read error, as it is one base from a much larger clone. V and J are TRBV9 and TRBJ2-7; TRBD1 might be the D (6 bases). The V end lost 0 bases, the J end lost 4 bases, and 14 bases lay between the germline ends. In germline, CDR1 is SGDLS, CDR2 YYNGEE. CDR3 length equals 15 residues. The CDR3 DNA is TGTGCCAGCAGCGTAGGGTGGACAGACAATTACGAGCAGTACTTC. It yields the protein CASSVGWTDNYEQYF.

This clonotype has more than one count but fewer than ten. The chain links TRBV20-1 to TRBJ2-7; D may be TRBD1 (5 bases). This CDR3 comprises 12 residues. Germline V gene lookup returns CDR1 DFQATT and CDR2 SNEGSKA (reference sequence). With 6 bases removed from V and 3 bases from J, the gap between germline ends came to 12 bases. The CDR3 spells CSASQGIYEQYF. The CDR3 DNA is TGCAGTGCGAGCCAGGGTATCTACGAGCAGTACTTC.

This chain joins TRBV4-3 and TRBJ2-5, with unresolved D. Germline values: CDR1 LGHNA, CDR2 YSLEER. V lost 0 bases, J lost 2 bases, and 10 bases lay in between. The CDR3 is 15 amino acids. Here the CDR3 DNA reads TGCGCCAGCAGCCAAGAACGTTTTCGTCAAGAGACCCAGTACTTC. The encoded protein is CASSQERFRQETQYF.

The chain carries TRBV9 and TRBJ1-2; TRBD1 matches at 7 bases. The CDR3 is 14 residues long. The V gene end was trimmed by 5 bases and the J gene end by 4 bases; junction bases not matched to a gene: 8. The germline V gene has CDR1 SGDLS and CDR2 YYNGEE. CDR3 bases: TGTGCCAGCAGTAAAGGGGGCGTGGGCTATGGCTACACCTTC. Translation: CASSKGGVGYGYTF.

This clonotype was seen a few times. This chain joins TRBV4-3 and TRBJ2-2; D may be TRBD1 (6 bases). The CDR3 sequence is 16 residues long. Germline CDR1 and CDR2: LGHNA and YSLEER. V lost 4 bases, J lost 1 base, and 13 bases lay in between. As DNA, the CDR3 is TGCGCCAGCAGCCCCACTAACAGGGAGAACACCGGGGAGCTGTTTTTT. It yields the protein CASSPTNRENTGELFF.

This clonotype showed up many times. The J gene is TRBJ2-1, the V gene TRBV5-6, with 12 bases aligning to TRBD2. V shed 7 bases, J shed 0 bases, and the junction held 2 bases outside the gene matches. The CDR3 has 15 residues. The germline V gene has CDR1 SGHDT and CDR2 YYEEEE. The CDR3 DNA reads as TGTGCCAGCCGACTAGCGGGAGCCTCCTACAATGAGCAGTTCTTC. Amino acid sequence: CASRLAGASYNEQFF.

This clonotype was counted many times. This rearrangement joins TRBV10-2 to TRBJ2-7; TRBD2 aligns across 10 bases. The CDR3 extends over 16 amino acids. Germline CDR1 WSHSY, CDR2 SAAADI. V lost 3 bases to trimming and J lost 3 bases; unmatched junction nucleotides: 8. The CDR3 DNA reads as TGCGCCAGCAGTGACCGGACTAGCGGAAGAGACTACGAGCAGTACTTC. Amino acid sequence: CASSDRTSGRDYEQYF.

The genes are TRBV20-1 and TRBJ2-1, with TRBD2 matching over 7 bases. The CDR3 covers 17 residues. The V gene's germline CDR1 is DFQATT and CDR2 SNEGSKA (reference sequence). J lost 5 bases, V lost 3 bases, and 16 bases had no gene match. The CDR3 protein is CSASDLTSAKRDNEQFF. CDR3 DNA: TGCAGTGCTAGCGATCTTACTAGCGCGAAGAGGGACAATGAGCAGTTCTTC.